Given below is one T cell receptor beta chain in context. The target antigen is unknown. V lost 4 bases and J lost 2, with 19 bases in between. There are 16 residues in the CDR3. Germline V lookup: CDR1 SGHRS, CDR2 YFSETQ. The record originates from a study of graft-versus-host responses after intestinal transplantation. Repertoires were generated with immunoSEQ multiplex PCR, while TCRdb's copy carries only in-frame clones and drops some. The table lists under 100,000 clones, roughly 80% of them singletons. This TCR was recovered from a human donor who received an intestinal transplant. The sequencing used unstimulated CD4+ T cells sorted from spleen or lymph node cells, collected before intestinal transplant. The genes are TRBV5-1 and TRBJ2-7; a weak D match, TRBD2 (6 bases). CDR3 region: CASSKGGAQGAYEQYF. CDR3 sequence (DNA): TGCGCCAGCAGCAAGGGAGGAGCCCAAGGGGCCTACGAGCAGTACTTC.